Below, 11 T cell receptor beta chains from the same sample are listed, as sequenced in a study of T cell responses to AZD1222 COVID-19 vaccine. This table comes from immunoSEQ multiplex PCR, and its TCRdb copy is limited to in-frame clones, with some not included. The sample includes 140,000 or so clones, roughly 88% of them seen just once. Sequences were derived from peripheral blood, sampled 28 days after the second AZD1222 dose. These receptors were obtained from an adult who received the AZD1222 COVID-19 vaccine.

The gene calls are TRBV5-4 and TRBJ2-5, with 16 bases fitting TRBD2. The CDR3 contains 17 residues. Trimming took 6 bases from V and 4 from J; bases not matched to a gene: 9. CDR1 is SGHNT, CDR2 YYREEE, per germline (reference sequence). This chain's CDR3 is CASTTGTSGGAGETQYF. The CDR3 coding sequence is TGTGCCAGCACTACCGGGACTAGCGGGGGGGCCGGAGAGACCCAGTACTTC.

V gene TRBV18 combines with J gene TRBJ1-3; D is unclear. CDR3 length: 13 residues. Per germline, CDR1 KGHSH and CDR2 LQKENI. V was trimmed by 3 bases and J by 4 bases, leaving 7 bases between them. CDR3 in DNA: TGTGCCAGCTCACCGATGGAGGGAAACACCATATATTTT. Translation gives CASSPMEGNTIYF.

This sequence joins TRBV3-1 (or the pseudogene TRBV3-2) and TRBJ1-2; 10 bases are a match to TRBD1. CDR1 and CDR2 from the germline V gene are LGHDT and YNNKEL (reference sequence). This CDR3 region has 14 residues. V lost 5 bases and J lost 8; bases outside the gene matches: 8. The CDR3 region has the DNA TGTGCCAGCAGCTCCTCGAGACAGGGGGCGGGCTACACCTTC. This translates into CASSSSRQGAGYTF.

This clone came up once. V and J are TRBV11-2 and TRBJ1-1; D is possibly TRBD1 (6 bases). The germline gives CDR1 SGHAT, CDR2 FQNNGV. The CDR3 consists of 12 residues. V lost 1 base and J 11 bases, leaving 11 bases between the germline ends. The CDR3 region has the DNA TGTGCCAGCAGCTTAGCCAGGGGTAGGGCTTTCTTT. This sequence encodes CASSLARGRAFF.

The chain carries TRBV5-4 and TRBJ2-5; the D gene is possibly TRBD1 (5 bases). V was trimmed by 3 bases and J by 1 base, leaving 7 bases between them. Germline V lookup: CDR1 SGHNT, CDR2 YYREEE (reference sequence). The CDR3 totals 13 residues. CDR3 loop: CASSSQAQETQYF. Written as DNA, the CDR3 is TGTGCCAGCAGCTCACAGGCCCAAGAGACCCAGTACTTC.

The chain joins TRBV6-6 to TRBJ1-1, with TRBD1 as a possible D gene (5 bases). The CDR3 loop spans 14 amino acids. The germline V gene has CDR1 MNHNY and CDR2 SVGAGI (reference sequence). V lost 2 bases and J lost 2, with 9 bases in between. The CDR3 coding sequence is TGTGCCAGCAGTTACAGTTGGGACAACACTGAAGCTTTCTTT. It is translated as CASSYSWDNTEAFF.

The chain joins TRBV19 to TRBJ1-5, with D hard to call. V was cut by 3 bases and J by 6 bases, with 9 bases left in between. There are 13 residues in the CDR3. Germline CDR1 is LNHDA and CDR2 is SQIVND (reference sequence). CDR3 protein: CASSISHSQPQHF. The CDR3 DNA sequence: TGTGCCAGTAGTATTTCCCACAGTCAGCCCCAGCATTTT.

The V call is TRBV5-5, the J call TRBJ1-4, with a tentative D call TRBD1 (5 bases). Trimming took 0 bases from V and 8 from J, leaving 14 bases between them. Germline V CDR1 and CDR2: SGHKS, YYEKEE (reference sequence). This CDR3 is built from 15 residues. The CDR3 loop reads CASSLAGQEGEKLFF. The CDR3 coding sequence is TGTGCCAGCAGCTTGGCCGGGCAGGAGGGGGAAAAACTGTTTTTT. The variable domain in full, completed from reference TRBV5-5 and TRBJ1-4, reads DAGVTQSPTHLIKTRGQQVTLRCSPISGHKSVSWYQQVLGQGPQFIFQYYEKEERGRGNFPDRFSARQFPNYSSELNVNALLLGDSALYLCASSLAGQEGEKLFFGSGTQLSVL.

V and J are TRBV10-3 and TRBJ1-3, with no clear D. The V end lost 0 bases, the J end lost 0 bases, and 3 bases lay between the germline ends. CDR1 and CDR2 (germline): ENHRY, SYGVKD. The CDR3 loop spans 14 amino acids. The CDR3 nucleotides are TGTGCCATCAGTGAGTCCACCTCTGGAAACACCATATATTTT. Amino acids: CAISESTSGNTIYF.

As DNA, the CDR3 is TGTGCCAGCAGCCCCGGTAGCAATCAGCCCCAGCATTTT. As protein: CASSPGSNQPQHF. The V and J genes are TRBV7-9 and TRBJ1-5; D call uncertain. CDR3 length: 13 residues. Germline CDR1 reads SEHNR; CDR2 reads FQNEAQ (reference sequence). V lost 5 bases to trimming and J lost 0 bases, with 5 bases between them.

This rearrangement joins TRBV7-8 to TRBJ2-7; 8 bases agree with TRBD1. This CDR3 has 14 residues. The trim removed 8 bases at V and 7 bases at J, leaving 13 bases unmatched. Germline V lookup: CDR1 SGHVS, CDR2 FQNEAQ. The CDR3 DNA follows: TGTGCCAGCTTCCCAGGGGGCCCGGGTGGTGAGCAGTACTTC. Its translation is CASFPGGPGGEQYF.